This T cell receptor (beta chain) is from a study of early T cells in non-severe SARS-CoV-2 infection. About the research overall: The chains were unpaired, and the sequenced material was bulk RNA from unsorted whole blood.

J lost 2 bases, V lost 4 bases, and 13 bases had no gene match. The CDR3 loop spans 18 amino acids. Germline-derived CDR1 and CDR2 are LGHNA and YNFKEQ. This clonotype showed up many times. The target antigen is unknown. Each cDNA molecule carried a unique molecular identifier. TCRdb redid the calling of the 5' RACE reads with MiXCR, one entry per CDR3 protein. The sample holds around 50,000 distinct CDR3 sequences, approximately 5.6% seen once. Study results and caveats: Missing private and CD4 specificities, VDJdb matching favored anti-spike CD8 responses.

The chain carries TRBV4-2 and TRBJ1-5, with TRBD1 identical over 8 bases. The receptor was derived from an adult who was a healthcare worker with PCR-confirmed SARS-CoV-2 infection or an uninfected control (not recorded which). The sequenced material came from whole blood. CDR3 in DNA: TGTGCCAGCAGCCTACTGACAGGGGCGGATATAGGCAATCAGCCCCAGCATTTT. It is translated as CASSLLTGADIGNQPQHF.